This is a list of T cell receptor beta chains from one sample in a study of shared clonotypes between healthy human individuals. Only in-frame clones appear in the TCRdb table, and some are missing; sequencing was by immunoSEQ multiplex PCR. This sample yields approximately 2.4 million clones, of which about 94% are seen a single time; more than 0.1% belongs to the top ten. Sequencing was performed on naive CD4+ T cells sorted from blood. These receptors originate from a man between 18 and 35 years old in good health. The CDR3 runs from the conserved cysteine through the conserved F or W. The D gene is left open where the match is weak.

D gene: .; J gene: TRBJ2-5; V gene: TRBV2; CDR3 protein: CASSDAGAGETQYF; CDR3 DNA: TGTGCCAGCAGTGATGCGGGTGCGGGAGAGACCCAGTACTTC
D gene: TRBD2; J gene: TRBJ2-7; V gene: TRBV5-6; CDR3 protein: CASSLGGTGGPGEQYF; CDR3 DNA: TGTGCCAGCAGCTTGGGAGGTACGGGAGGGCCGGGTGAGCAGTACTTC
D gene: TRBD1; J gene: TRBJ1-4; V gene: TRBV18; CDR3 protein: CASSPGQGVVFF; CDR3 DNA: TGTGCCAGCTCACCGGGACAGGGTGTTGTGTTTTTT
D gene: .; J gene: TRBJ2-3; V gene: TRBV28; CDR3 protein: CASSFVQSTDTQYF; CDR3 DNA: TGTGCCAGCAGTTTCGTCCAGAGCACAGATACGCAGTATTTT
D gene: .; J gene: TRBJ2-1; V gene: TRBV6-5; CDR3 protein: CASSYGGGGMNEQFF; CDR3 DNA: TGTGCCAGCAGTTACGGGGGAGGGGGGATGAATGAGCAGTTCTTC
D gene: .; J gene: TRBJ2-2; V gene: TRBV5-1; CDR3 protein: CASSLEGTGELLF; CDR3 DNA: TGCGCCAGCAGCTTGGAGGGCACCGGGGAGCTGCTTTTT
D gene: .; J gene: TRBJ2-7; V gene: TRBV9; CDR3 protein: CASSVGQSRAYEQYF; CDR3 DNA: TGTGCCAGCAGCGTAGGGCAGTCCCGAGCCTACGAGCAGTACTTC
D gene: TRBD1; J gene: TRBJ2-5; V gene: TRBV18; CDR3 protein: CASSPLTGVGQETQYF; CDR3 DNA: TGTGCCAGCTCACCTTTGACAGGGGTAGGCCAAGAGACCCAGTACTTC
D gene: .; J gene: TRBJ2-7; V gene: TRBV6-6; CDR3 protein: CATQTGTAGLSYEQYF; CDR3 DNA: TGTGCCACACAAACGGGAACCGCGGGACTCTCCTACGAGCAGTACTTC
D gene: .; J gene: TRBJ2-7; V gene: TRBV10-3; CDR3 protein: CAISESEGRGGYEQYF; CDR3 DNA: TGTGCCATCAGTGAGTCTGAGGGCAGGGGGGGGTACGAGCAGTACTTC
D gene: .; J gene: TRBJ1-2; V gene: TRBV18; CDR3 protein: CASSPEQSDGYTF; CDR3 DNA: TGTGCCAGCTCACCAGAGCAGAGCGATGGCTACACCTTC